One and the same sample provided the 27 T cell receptor beta chains below, sequenced in a study of T cell repertoires in cytomegalovirus infection. No antigen has been assigned to these receptors. One entry per CDR3 protein, called by TCRdb with MiXCR from the reads. The sample consists of hundreds of thousands of distinct CDR3 sequences, 30% to 40% of them appearing once. Source: cultured PBMCs, taken from culture after CMV antigen stimulation. These TCRs come from a human donor in good health (CMV status not recorded). Some clones in this sample may be carry-over from other donors' samples.

This clonotype was observed a few times. The chain is built from TRBV6-1 and TRBJ1-2; the D is unclear. Germline loops: CDR1 MNHNS, CDR2 SASEGT. V was shortened by 7 bases and J by 0 bases, with 12 bases between the two germline ends. This CDR3 spans 14 amino acids. DNA for the CDR3: TGTGCCAGCAATATGGACGGTTCTAACTATGGCTACACCTTC. Protein sequence: CASNMDGSNYGYTF.

The chain links TRBV15 to TRBJ1-1; D gene uncertain. This CDR3 has 12 amino acids. V was shortened by 6 bases and J by 4 bases, with 9 bases between the two germline ends. From germline, CDR1 is LNHNV and CDR2 YYDKDF (reference sequence). The CDR3 protein is CATRGVLTEAFF. The CDR3 DNA reads TGTGCCACCAGAGGAGTACTCACTGAAGCTTTCTTT.

There are a few counts of this clonotype. The chain links TRBV5-5 to TRBJ2-1, with 12 bases lining up with TRBD2. V shed 2 bases and J 8 bases; nucleotides not matched to a gene: 11. The CDR3 contains 17 residues. CDR1 is SGHKS and CDR2 is YYEKEE in the germline V gene (reference sequence). The CDR3 coding sequence is TGTGCCAGCAGCTTTTGGGCTAGCGGGGGGGTATTGGATGAGCAGTTCTTC. Translated, it gives CASSFWASGGVLDEQFF.

The chain joins TRBV6-1 to TRBJ2-7; D is unclear. The CDR3 has 14 amino acids. The V end was cut by 3 bases, the J end by 0 bases, with 9 bases between. CDR1 and CDR2 (germline): MNHNS, SASEGT. CDR3 in amino acids: CASSEARSSYEQYF. The CDR3 nucleotides are TGTGCCAGCAGTGAGGCCCGTAGCTCCTACGAGCAGTACTTC.

This clonotype was counted only a few times. V usage is TRBV7-9 and J usage is TRBJ2-1; D gene ambiguous. Germline-derived CDR1 and CDR2 are SEHNR and FQNEAQ (reference sequence). The CDR3 is made up of 14 amino acids. The V gene lost 8 bases and the J gene lost 0 bases, with 11 bases spanning the gap. CDR3 sequence (DNA): TGTGCCAGCGACTCCTCGAGCTCCTACAATGAGCAGTTCTTC. This gives the protein CASDSSSSYNEQFF. Full variable domain (remainder filled in from reference TRBV7-9 and TRBJ2-1): DTGVSQNPRHKITKRGQNVTFRCDPISEHNRLYWYRQTLGQGPEFLTYFQNEAQLEKSRLLSDRFSAERPKGSFSTLEIQRTEQGDSAMYLCASDSSSSYNEQFFGPGTRLTVL.

A note on this clonotype: This may come from a read error, since a much larger clone is one base off. The rearrangement uses TRBV7-2 and TRBJ1-3; D might be TRBD1 (6 bases). The CDR3 extends over 15 amino acids. Germline CDR1 reads SGHTA; CDR2 reads FQGNSA. The CDR3 sequence is CASSLEGGPGNTLYF. In nucleotides, the CDR3 is TGTGCCAGCAGCTTAGAGGGGGGACCTGGAAACACCCTATATTTT. The variable domain in full, with the rest retrieved from reference TRBV7-2 and TRBJ1-3, is GAGVSQSPSNKVTEKGKDVELRCDPISGHTALYWYRQSLGQGLEFLIYFQGNSAPDKSGLPSDRFSAERTGGSVSTLTIQRTQQEDSAVYLCASSLEGGPGNTLYFGEGSWLTVV.

This chain joins TRBV11-2 and TRBJ2-1; 13 bases match TRBD2. From germline, CDR1 is SGHAT and CDR2 FQNNGV. The CDR3 runs 16 residues. V lost 9 bases to trimming and J lost 9 bases; unmatched junction nucleotides: 14. The CDR3 spells CASNLAPGLAGVEQFF. The CDR3 region has the DNA TGTGCCAGTAACCTAGCCCCCGGACTAGCGGGAGTTGAGCAGTTCTTC.

The genes are TRBV20-1 and TRBJ2-3; TRBD2 matches 9 bases. There are 14 residues in the CDR3. The V gene end was trimmed by 2 bases and the J gene end by 5 bases; junction bases not matched to a gene: 5. Germline V lookup: CDR1 DFQATT, CDR2 SNEGSKA (reference sequence). The CDR3 reads CSARNSGGIDTQYF. CDR3 DNA sequence: TGCAGTGCTAGAAACAGCGGGGGGATAGATACGCAGTATTTT.

This clonotype was detected a few times. This chain connects TRBV5-4 to TRBJ1-1, with 7 bases that match TRBD1. With V trimmed by 7 bases and J by 0 bases, 15 bases remained unmatched. Germline-derived CDR1 and CDR2 are SGHNT and YYREEE (reference sequence). The CDR3 runs to 17 residues. The CDR3 DNA is TGTGCCAGCGGACCCTGGGGACAGCGTGTAGTGAACACTGAAGCTTTCTTT. It codes for CASGPWGQRVVNTEAFF.

This clonotype was found a few times. The rearrangement links TRBV7-9 to TRBJ1-2, with 8 bases matching TRBD1. The CDR3 length is 16 residues. The germline CDR1 and CDR2 sequences are SEHNR and FQNEAQ (reference sequence). Losses at the gene ends were 1 base for V and 8 bases for J; bases not matched to a gene: 12. CDR3 DNA: TGTGCCAGCAGCTTAGGTTTATGGTCGGACAGGGACGGCTACACCTTC. As protein: CASSLGLWSDRDGYTF. Drawing the rest from reference TRBV7-9 and TRBJ1-2, the complete variable domain is DTGVSQNPRHKITKRGQNVTFRCDPISEHNRLYWYRQTLGQGPEFLTYFQNEAQLEKSRLLSDRFSAERPKGSFSTLEIQRTEQGDSAMYLCASSLGLWSDRDGYTFGSGTRLTVV.

This rearrangement joins TRBV7-2 to TRBJ2-7, with D perhaps TRBD2 (6 bases). Trimming stripped 5 bases from V and 3 bases from J, with 17 bases between. The CDR3 runs 15 residues. Germline CDR1 SGHTA, CDR2 FQGNSA. CDR3: CASSHHGGKGYEQYF. Here the CDR3 DNA reads TGTGCCAGCAGCCACCACGGCGGGAAAGGCTACGAGCAGTACTTC.

DNA of the CDR3: TGTGCCAGCAGTTGGGGCGGCCGAAGCTCCTACAATGAGCAGTTCTTC. As protein: CASSWGGRSSYNEQFF. The chain joins TRBV6-5 to TRBJ2-1; D is perhaps TRBD1 (5 bases). The CDR3 runs 16 residues. The germline V gene encodes CDR1 MNHEY and CDR2 SVGAGI. V lost 4 bases and J 0 bases, leaving 13 bases between the germline ends.

The chain has TRBV7-6 and TRBJ1-2; 10 bases agree with TRBD1. Germline CDR1 SGHVS, CDR2 FNYEAQ. CDR3 length: 16 amino acids. The junction had 6 bases not matched to a gene; V was cut back by 4 bases and J by 1 base. CDR3 DNA sequence: TGTGCCAGCAGCTCATCCGGGACAGGGGTTAACTATGGCTACACCTTC. This sequence encodes CASSSSGTGVNYGYTF.

This chain joins TRBV4-1 and TRBJ2-7, with TRBD2 as a possible D gene (5 bases). Trimming cost V 0 bases and J 9 bases, with 12 bases left between them. The V gene's germline CDR1 is MGHRA and CDR2 YSYEKL. This CDR3 spans 13 amino acids. CDR3 sequence: CASSQEPGDGQYF. CDR3 sequence (DNA): TGCGCCAGCAGCCAAGAACCCGGGGATGGGCAGTACTTC.

This clonotype has a handful of counts. The chain carries TRBV11-2 and TRBJ2-3, with unresolved D. The V and J ends lost 3 bases and 5 bases respectively, with 6 bases between them. This CDR3 spans 12 amino acids. Germline loops: CDR1 SGHAT, CDR2 FQNNGV. In nucleotides, the CDR3 is TGTGCCAGCAGCTTTATAGGAGATACGCAGTATTTT. It yields the protein CASSFIGDTQYF.

This clonotype was counted only a few times. The V call is TRBV4-3, the J call TRBJ1-4, with D perhaps TRBD1 (5 bases). V dropped 7 bases and J dropped 3 bases, with 12 bases sitting between them. CDR1 LGHNA and CDR2 YSLEER come from the germline V gene. The length of the CDR3 is 14 residues. The CDR3 loop is CASTREISNEKLFF. The CDR3 nucleotides are TGCGCCAGCACCAGGGAGATCTCTAATGAAAAACTGTTTTTT.

V gene TRBV4-1 combines with J gene TRBJ2-5; 13 bases line up with TRBD2. The ends lost 11 bases at V and 2 bases at J; junction bases unmatched: 8. Per the germline V gene, CDR1 is MGHRA and CDR2 is YSYEKL. This CDR3 is 15 amino acids long. CDR3 region: CAGPILAGGQETQYF. The CDR3 DNA reads as TGCGCCGGCCCTATACTAGCGGGGGGGCAAGAGACCCAGTACTTC.

This clonotype has a count of ten or more. The chain has TRBV7-2 and TRBJ1-3; no clear D. With 5 bases removed from V and 0 bases from J, the gap between germline ends came to 8 bases. CDR1 SGHTA and CDR2 FQGNSA come from the germline V gene. The CDR3 sequence is 14 residues long. Here the CDR3 DNA reads TGTGCCAGCAGCCCTAGGAACTCTGGAAACACCATATATTTT. It specifies CASSPRNSGNTIYF.

This clonotype was seen only a few times. The rearrangement uses TRBV7-2 and TRBJ2-7; 8 bases are shared with TRBD2. From germline, CDR1 is SGHTA and CDR2 FQGNSA. The CDR3 length is 14 residues. V dropped 8 bases and J dropped 1; count of bases not matched to a gene: 7. The CDR3, as DNA: TGTGCCAGCGGGGAGCGGGGGTCATCCTACGAGCAGTACTTC. Its translation is CASGERGSSYEQYF.

The chain links TRBV19 to TRBJ1-2; D is unclear. Trimming shortened V by 6 bases and J by 4 bases, and 9 bases separated the two germline ends. Germline CDR1 reads LNHDA; CDR2 reads SQIVND (reference sequence). The CDR3 totals 12 residues. CDR3 amino acids: CASSGVSYGYTF. The CDR3 coding sequence is TGTGCCAGTAGCGGCGTGAGCTATGGCTACACCTTC.

This clonotype showed up just a few times. The chain employs TRBV4-1 and TRBJ2-4, with D perhaps matching TRBD1 (6 bases). CDR1 MGHRA and CDR2 YSYEKL come from the germline V gene. The CDR3 loop spans 14 amino acids. The V end lost 3 bases, the J end lost 1 base, and 7 bases lay between the germline ends. DNA of the CDR3: TGCGCCAGCAGCCAGCAGGGGGCCAAAAACATTCAGTACTTC. It is translated as CASSQQGAKNIQYF.

This clonotype has only a few counts. CDR3 in amino acids: CASSRSRGTLYEQYF. The DNA of the CDR3 is TGTGCCAGCAGCCGTTCACGGGGGACCCTCTACGAGCAGTACTTC. V is TRBV5-6 and J is TRBJ2-7; possible D gene TRBD2, 6 bases. This CDR3 has 15 residues. Trimming shortened V by 4 bases and J by 3 bases, and 17 bases separated the two germline ends. Germline CDR1 reads SGHDT; CDR2 reads YYEEEE.

V usage is TRBV6-6 and J usage is TRBJ2-7, with 8 bases lining up with TRBD2. The CDR3 consists of 15 residues. The germline V gene encodes CDR1 MNHNY and CDR2 SVGAGI (reference sequence). Germline trimming cut 0 bases from V and 4 bases from J; bases unmatched to any gene: 5. CDR3 nucleotide sequence: TGTGCCAGCAGTTACTCGCGTCGGGAGGGTTACGAGCAGTACTTC. Amino acids: CASSYSRREGYEQYF.

V is TRBV20-1 and J is TRBJ1-3; no reliable D call. The germline CDR1 and CDR2 sequences are DFQATT and SNEGSKA (reference sequence). Trimming cost V 4 bases and J 0 bases, with 7 bases left between them. CDR3 size: 13 residues. The CDR3: CSANHHSGNTIYF. The DNA of the CDR3 is TGCAGTGCTAACCATCACTCTGGAAACACCATATATTTT.

This clonotype was detected a few times. The V gene is TRBV20-1, the J gene TRBJ2-7; 8 bases are a match to TRBD1. V was clipped by 0 bases and J by 6 bases; unmatched bases: 7. The CDR3 totals 14 residues. CDR1 DFQATT and CDR2 SNEGSKA come from the germline V gene (reference sequence). The CDR3 reads CSARDRTGLGEQYF. CDR3 sequence (DNA): TGCAGTGCTAGAGACCGGACAGGGCTAGGCGAGCAGTACTTC.

The rearrangement links TRBV7-2 to TRBJ2-1, with D perhaps TRBD2 (5 bases). Trimming stripped 1 base from V and 2 bases from J, with 9 bases between. Per the germline V gene, CDR1 is SGHTA and CDR2 is FQGNSA. The CDR3 sequence is 15 residues long. The CDR3 loop reads CASSLDAGAYNEQFF. CDR3 DNA sequence: TGTGCCAGCAGCTTAGACGCGGGCGCCTACAATGAGCAGTTCTTC. Using reference TRBV7-2 and TRBJ2-1 for the parts outside the CDR3, the full variable domain is GAGVSQSPSNKVTEKGKDVELRCDPISGHTALYWYRQSLGQGLEFLIYFQGNSAPDKSGLPSDRFSAERTGGSVSTLTIQRTQQEDSAVYLCASSLDAGAYNEQFFGPGTRLTVL.

The chain couples TRBV2 to TRBJ2-3; 7 positions match TRBD2. The CDR3 has 13 amino acids. CDR1 and CDR2 from the germline V gene are SNHLY and FYNNEI. The trim removed 10 bases at V and 4 bases at J, leaving 8 bases unmatched. The CDR3 sequence is CAIAREIADTQYF. The CDR3 DNA reads TGTGCCATCGCGCGGGAGATAGCAGATACGCAGTATTTT. The full variable domain, completed using reference TRBV2 and TRBJ2-3, is EPEVTQTPSHQVTQMGQEVILRCVPISNHLYFYWYRQILGQKVEFLVSFYNNEISEKSEIFDDQFSVERPDGSNFTLKIRSTKLEDSAMYFCAIAREIADTQYFGPGTRLTVL.